A selection of T cell receptor beta chains follows, all from one sample in a study of T cells in Graves' hyperthyroidism and ophthalmopathy. TCRdb reprocessed the multiplex PCR reads via MiXCR and lists one record per CDR3 protein. The profile shows 700,000 or so distinct CDR3 sequences, about 15% of them singletons. Sequenced sample: blood. All receptors come from a man aged 18-30 years with Graves' hyperthyroidism. Each CDR3 is given with its conserved first and last residue. Each record gives: J gene, V gene, CDR3 length, D gene, clone size, CDR3 DNA, CDR3 protein. A D gene is named only where the DNA matches it firmly. Only part of the rows carry a size: once, few, many, or a class if the clone is expanded.

TRBJ2-7,TRBV27,16,TRBD1,-,TGTGCCAGCAGTTTCGTGGTTGGTCAGGGGGCAAAAGAGCAGTACTTC,CASSFVVGQGAKEQYF
TRBJ2-5,TRBV29-1,13,-,few,TGCAGCGTTGGACGGGACTGGCAAGAGACCCAGTACTTC,CSVGRDWQETQYF
TRBJ1-1,TRBV28,14,-,-,TGTGCCAGCACCCGTGTAAAGAGGGACACTGAAGCTTTCTTT,CASTRVKRDTEAFF
TRBJ2-7,TRBV28,14,-,many,TGTGCCAGCAGTTTCCAGGCGATAACCTACGAGCAGTACTTC,CASSFQAITYEQYF
TRBJ2-7,TRBV6-2/TRBV6-3,15,-,many,TGTGCCAGCAGTTACCGGGACTCGAGCTCCTACGAGCAGTACTTC,CASSYRDSSSYEQYF
TRBJ2-7,TRBV20-1,16,-,many,TGCAGTGCTAGATCTCTTGGCCAGCGGACGACCTACGAGCAGTACTTC,CSARSLGQRTTYEQYF
TRBJ2-1,TRBV20-1,14,-,many,TGCAGTGCTCCCGGGGCTAGCCTATCGCATGAGCAGTTCTTC,CSAPGASLSHEQFF
TRBJ2-5,TRBV28,14,-,-,TGTGCCAGCAGTTTATCCCAACCCCGGGGCACCCAGTACTTC,CASSLSQPRGTQYF
TRBJ2-7,TRBV11-2,15,TRBD1,many,TGTGCCAGCAGCTTCGGCCGGGACAGGGCCTACGAGCAGTACTTC,CASSFGRDRAYEQYF
TRBJ2-7,TRBV6-1,13,TRBD2,-,TGTGCCAGCAGTCCAGCGGGAGTACAGGAGCAGTACTTC,CASSPAGVQEQYF
TRBJ2-5,TRBV28,15,-,-,TGTGCCAGCAGCCCAGGCGGGCTGGGGGCAGAGACCCAGTACTTC,CASSPGGLGAETQYF
TRBJ2-3,TRBV7-9,13,-,once,TGTGCCAGCTCCTACCCGTGGTTAGATACGCAGTATTTT,CASSYPWLDTQYF
TRBJ1-4,TRBV6-1,14,-,-,TGTGCCAGCAGTCTAGAGGGGAGGAATGAAAAACTGTTTTTT,CASSLEGRNEKLFF
TRBJ2-2,TRBV7-2,16,-,-,TGTGCCAGCAGGGGTGCCGGGACGTATAACACCGGGGAGCTGTTTTTT,CASRGAGTYNTGELFF
TRBJ2-5,TRBV2,12,-,many,TGTGCCAGCAGACGGGCTGGGGAGACCCAGTACTTC,CASRRAGETQYF
TRBJ2-3,TRBV20-1,13,TRBD2,few,TGCAGTGCTCGGGGGGACCGTGCAGATACGCAGTATTTT,CSARGDRADTQYF
TRBJ1-1,TRBV18,12,-,many,TGTGCCAGCTCACCATCGACAGATGAAGCTTTCTTT,CASSPSTDEAFF
TRBJ1-2,TRBV15,13,-,many,TGTGCCACCAGCCGCGGAGGGGCAGAAGGCTACACCTTC,CATSRGGAEGYTF
TRBJ2-5,TRBV9,15,TRBD2,many,TGTGCCAGCAGCGGATCCGGGACTAGCGCTGAGACCCAGTACTTC,CASSGSGTSAETQYF
TRBJ1-1,TRBV20-1,16,-,few,TGCAGTGCCCCCAGGACCATGCGGTATCTGAACACTGAAGCTTTCTTT,CSAPRTMRYLNTEAFF
TRBJ1-5,TRBV29-1,13,TRBD1,-,TGCAGCGGCCCGACAGGGCACAATCAGCCCCAGCATTTT,CSGPTGHNQPQHF
TRBJ1-4,TRBV10-3,15,-,-,TGTGCCATCAGTGAGTCGATAGGGACCTATGAAAAACTGTTTTTT,CAISESIGTYEKLFF
TRBJ2-5,TRBV24-1,14,-,-,TGTGCCACCAGTGATTTTCGACAGCAAGAGACCCAGTACTTC,CATSDFRQQETQYF
TRBJ2-3,TRBV5-1,14,-,-,TGCGCCAGCAGCTTGGAGTCGGTTACAGATACGCAGTATTTT,CASSLESVTDTQYF
TRBJ2-3,TRBV27,14,-,few,TGTGCCAGCAGTTTATCGTTGGGTACAGATACGCAGTATTTT,CASSLSLGTDTQYF
TRBJ2-1,TRBV7-9,19,TRBD1,few,TGTGCCAGCAGCTCGCCGGACAGGCCTCCGGCGAGCTCCTACAATGAGCAGTTCTTC,CASSSPDRPPASSYNEQFF
TRBJ1-1,TRBV4-3,12,-,few,TGCGCCAGCAGCGACAGACACACTGAAGCTTTCTTT,CASSDRHTEAFF
TRBJ2-5,TRBV5-1,13,-,few,TGCGCCAGCAGCTTCTTCGGAGAAGAGACCCAGTACTTC,CASSFFGEETQYF
TRBJ2-1,TRBV29-1,16,-,-,TGCAGCGTTGTCTCTGCCTACAGGGAAGAATACAATGAGCAGTTCTTC,CSVVSAYREEYNEQFF
TRBJ2-3,TRBV20-1,18,TRBD2,many,TGCAGTGCTCTCACCACGGGACTAGCGGGGAGGTGGACAGATACGCAGTATTTT,CSALTTGLAGRWTDTQYF
TRBJ2-7,TRBV7-8,13,-,many,TGTGCCAGCAGCTCGGAGATAAGGTACGAGCAGTACTTC,CASSSEIRYEQYF
TRBJ1-4,TRBV2,15,-,many,TGTGCCAGCAGTGAAGGAGTTAGGCAGGGTCGCAAACTGTTTTTT,CASSEGVRQGRKLFF
TRBJ2-2,TRBV28,18,TRBD2,many,TGTGCCAGCAGTCTAACCGTCGGGACTAGCGGTATCCACGGGGAGCTGTTTTTT,CASSLTVGTSGIHGELFF
TRBJ2-5,TRBV10-3,14,-,-,TGTGCCATCAGTGAGGGGGGTAGCCAAGAGACCCAGTACTTC,CAISEGGSQETQYF
TRBJ1-1,TRBV27,15,-,-,TGTGCCAGCAGTTCGTGGCAAGGAACCCATACTGAAGCTTTCTTT,CASSSWQGTHTEAFF
TRBJ2-1,TRBV7-9,14,-,-,TGTGCCAGCAGCCCCAGCGGCTACTACAATGAGCAGTTCTTC,CASSPSGYYNEQFF
TRBJ2-2,TRBV7-2,15,-,few,TGTGCCAGCAGCTTAGGGAGCCGGAACACCGGGGAGCTGTTTTTT,CASSLGSRNTGELFF
TRBJ2-7,TRBV28,15,-,few,TGTGCCAGCAGTTTATGTCGCGCGAGCTCCTACGAGCAGTACTTC,CASSLCRASSYEQYF
TRBJ1-2,TRBV11-2,14,-,many,TGTGCCAGCAGCCTGAGGGGGGGGCCCTATGGCTACACCTTC,CASSLRGGPYGYTF
TRBJ2-1,TRBV24-1,18,-,many,TGTGCCACCAGTGATACCCCCTTGAGGGGGGCGCAGGACAATGAGCAGTTCTTC,CATSDTPLRGAQDNEQFF
TRBJ1-2,TRBV5-6,16,-,-,TGTGCCAGCAGCACACTCCGGGACCGAGCTAACTATGGCTACACCTTC,CASSTLRDRANYGYTF
TRBJ2-6,TRBV7-2,17,-,many,TGTGCCAGTCCTCGAGGGGCGGGGTCCTCTGGGGCCAACGTCCTGACTTTC,CASPRGAGSSGANVLTF
TRBJ2-7,TRBV6-1,15,-,many,TGTGCCAGCAGTGGAGGCCTCGCTAGGGTCTACGAGCAGTACTTC,CASSGGLARVYEQYF
TRBJ1-2,TRBV5-1,16,TRBD1,-,TGCGCCAGCAGCCCCGACCCGGGACAGGGGAACTATGGCTACACCTTC,CASSPDPGQGNYGYTF
TRBJ2-1,TRBV12-3/TRBV12-4,12,-,many,TGTGCCAGCAGTTTAGTTCCCATTGAGCAGTTCTTC,CASSLVPIEQFF
TRBJ2-3,TRBV12-3/TRBV12-4,15,TRBD2,-,TGTGCCAGCAGTTTTGGGGGAGGGAGCACAGATACGCAGTATTTT,CASSFGGGSTDTQYF
TRBJ2-6,TRBV18,12,-,few,TGTGCCAGCTCACCTCAACCCGGCGTCCTGACTTTC,CASSPQPGVLTF
TRBJ2-7,TRBV20-1,11,-,-,TGCAGTGCTATACGAGAGTACGAGCAGTACTTC,CSAIREYEQYF
TRBJ2-2,TRBV13,16,TRBD2,-,TGTGCCAGCAGCGGCCCGACTAGCGGGAACACCGGGGAGCTGTTTTTT,CASSGPTSGNTGELFF
TRBJ2-2,TRBV2,17,TRBD2,-,TGTGCCAGCAGTGTCAGTCGAAGCGGGAAGAACACCGGGGAGCTGTTTTTT,CASSVSRSGKNTGELFF
TRBJ2-1,TRBV30,13,TRBD2,-,TGTGCCTTATCTAGCGGGAATTACAATGAGCAGTTCTTC,CALSSGNYNEQFF
TRBJ1-1,TRBV14,17,-,few,TGTGCCAGCAGCCAAAGGGTCAGTGAAAATAGGAACACTGAAGCTTTCTTT,CASSQRVSENRNTEAFF
TRBJ2-1,TRBV7-2,16,TRBD2,many,TGTGCCAGCAGCCACAGACCAGCGGGAGGAGGAAATGAGCAGTTCTTC,CASSHRPAGGGNEQFF
TRBJ2-7,TRBV11-2,15,-,many,TGTGCCAGCAGCTTACTTATGCGTCCATCCTACGAGCAGTACTTC,CASSLLMRPSYEQYF
TRBJ2-7,TRBV28,12,-,-,TGTGCCAGCCAAACTTATGCCTACGAGCAGTACTTC,CASQTYAYEQYF